One and the same sample provided the 13 T cell receptor beta chains below, sequenced in a study of graft-versus-host responses after intestinal transplantation. Clones were sequenced by immunoSEQ multiplex PCR, and TCRdb holds only the in-frame ones, with some missing. Among roughly 90,000 clones listed, approximately 90% were seen once. The antigens for these receptors are not known. The material was unstimulated CD4+ T cells sorted from spleen or lymph node cells, obtained before transplant. The receptors were gathered from a human donor who was the organ donor for an intestinal transplant.

This clone was found once. The genes are TRBV5-1 and TRBJ2-2; 7 bases match TRBD2. The CDR3 sequence is 16 residues long. The V segment lost 5 bases and the J segment 3 bases; nucleotides outside the gene matches: 10. The V gene's germline CDR1 is SGHRS and CDR2 YFSETQ. CDR3 nucleotide sequence: TGCGCCAGCAGTCTACCTGGGGGAGGGGACACCGGGGAGCTGTTTTTT. Residues: CASSLPGGGDTGELFF.

The chain links TRBV6-1 to TRBJ1-3; TRBD1 might be the D (5 bases). The CDR3 runs 16 residues. The V gene's germline CDR1 is MNHNS and CDR2 SASEGT. Trimming cost V 4 bases and J 0 bases, with 13 bases left between them. Here the CDR3 reads CASSGLRGASGNTIYF. CDR3 bases: TGTGCCAGCAGTGGCCTTAGGGGCGCCTCTGGAAACACCATATATTTT.

The chain employs TRBV2 and TRBJ2-3; D remains unclear. V lost 6 bases to trimming and J lost 5 bases, with 9 bases between them. CDR1 is SNHLY, CDR2 FYNNEI, per germline. This CDR3 has 12 residues. The CDR3 DNA is TGTGCCAGCAGGCTGACAATAGATACGCAGTATTTT. Protein sequence: CASRLTIDTQYF.

The chain is built from TRBV28 and TRBJ1-5; 7 nucleotides match TRBD1. V was clipped by 4 bases and J by 5 bases; unmatched bases: 11. Germline-derived CDR1 and CDR2 are MDHEN and SYDVKM. The CDR3 has 16 residues. This CDR3 reads CASSWKTGFWDQPQHF. CDR3 in DNA: TGTGCCAGCAGTTGGAAGACAGGGTTTTGGGATCAGCCCCAGCATTTT.

The V gene is TRBV6-1, the J gene TRBJ1-4, with 9 bases identical to TRBD1. The J segment lost 3 bases and the V segment lost 3 bases, leaving 8 bases of the junction unmatched. The CDR3 consists of 17 residues. The germline CDR1 and CDR2 sequences are MNHNS and SASEGT. CDR3 coding DNA: TGTGCCAGCAGTGACTTGGTACAGGGGGCCTCTAATGAAAAACTGTTTTTT. Amino acid sequence: CASSDLVQGASNEKLFF.

The sample holds one count of this clone. This chain uses TRBV4-1 with TRBJ1-2, with 9 bases fitting TRBD1. From germline, CDR1 is MGHRA and CDR2 YSYEKL. The V gene end was trimmed by 0 bases and the J gene end by 4 bases; junction bases not matched to a gene: 6. The length of the CDR3 is 16 residues. The CDR3 protein is CASSQDQRTGAYGYTF. CDR3 DNA sequence: TGCGCCAGCAGCCAAGACCAGCGGACAGGGGCCTATGGCTACACCTTC.

The chain has TRBV7-9 and TRBJ2-3; 10 nucleotides match TRBD1. The V gene's germline CDR1 is SEHNR and CDR2 FQNEAQ (reference sequence). The length of the CDR3 is 15 residues. With 4 bases clipped from V and 1 base from J, the junction kept 2 bases outside the gene matches. The CDR3 coding sequence is TGTGCCAGCAGCTCCGGGACAGGGGGCACAGATACGCAGTATTTT. It specifies CASSSGTGGTDTQYF.

The V gene is TRBV4-1, the J gene TRBJ2-7; D ambiguous. This CDR3 is 15 amino acids long. CDR1 is MGHRA, CDR2 YSYEKL, per germline. The V and J ends lost 0 bases and 0 bases respectively, with 9 bases between them. The CDR3 reads CASSQDPLFSYEQYF. CDR3 sequence (DNA): TGCGCCAGCAGCCAAGATCCCCTCTTCTCCTACGAGCAGTACTTC.

This clone was observed once. The rearrangement links TRBV28 to TRBJ1-2; maybe TRBD1 (6 bases). The V gene's germline CDR1 is MDHEN and CDR2 SYDVKM. The CDR3 is made up of 12 amino acids. V was shortened by 6 bases and J by 5 bases, with 10 bases between the two germline ends. CDR3 residues: CASSPQGYGYTF. CDR3 DNA: TGTGCCAGCAGCCCACAGGGATATGGCTACACCTTC.

This rearrangement joins TRBV29-1 to TRBJ2-3; 7 bases agree with TRBD2. Trimming at V came to 3 bases and at J to 1 base, leaving 4 bases not matched to a gene. The CDR3 covers 14 residues. CDR1 and CDR2 from the germline V gene are SQVTM and ANQGSEA. The CDR3 region has the DNA TGCAGCGTTGAGGGTCGGGGGGGCACAGATACGCAGTATTTT. This sequence encodes CSVEGRGGTDTQYF.

This chain connects TRBV28 to TRBJ1-2; 8 bases align to TRBD1. The CDR3 spans 15 residues. Germline V gene lookup returns CDR1 MDHEN and CDR2 SYDVKM. V trimming: 4 bases; J trimming: 0 bases; junction bases outside the gene matches: 4. The CDR3 sequence is CASSSMTGANYGYTF. The CDR3 DNA is TGTGCCAGCAGTTCTATGACAGGGGCTAACTATGGCTACACCTTC.

The chain joins TRBV21-1 to TRBJ1-2. TRBV21-1 is a known pseudogene. The CDR3 totals 17 residues. The CDR3 loop reads CASSKEAKRGAMAGYTF. The DNA for the CDR3 is TGTGCCAGCAGCAAAGAAGCTAAACGGGGGGCGATGGCTGGCTACACCTTC.

The rearrangement links TRBV15 to TRBJ1-2; unclear D gene. V was cut by 0 bases and J by 8 bases, with 10 bases left in between. The CDR3 has 13 residues. Germline CDR1 reads LNHNV; CDR2 reads YYDKDF (reference sequence). CDR3 DNA: TGTGCCACCAGCAGAGAGATTTCAGGCGGCTACACCTTC. Residues: CATSREISGGYTF. Variable domain in full (rest from reference TRBV15 and TRBJ1-2): DAMVIQNPRYQVTQFGKPVTLSCSQTLNHNVMYWYQQKSSQAPKLLFHYYDKDFNNEADTPDNFQSRRPNTSFCFLDIRSPGLGDTAMYLCATSREISGGYTFGSGTRLTVV.